Reported below is one TCR beta chain. These data come from a study of blood T cell repertoires in COVID-19. In the study overall: From the United States, Italy and Spain came samples of acute and convalescent COVID-19. From T cells, B-cell-depleted T cells, or PBMCs came the material, which was cDNA or gDNA.

Per the study methods: The assay estimated nucleated cells by amplifying reference gene primers. Only in-frame clones appear in the TCRdb table, and some are missing; sequencing was by immunoSEQ multiplex PCR. V, J and clone size derive from that table, while D and trimming were established from the DNA sequence. This table holds some 86,000 clones, around 93% found once. There are 15 residues in the CDR3. Germline CDR1 MRHNA, CDR2 SNTAGT. The junction had 9 bases not matched to a gene; V was cut back by 8 bases and J by 3 bases. This sequence joins TRBV6-4 and TRBJ2-2, with 7 bases matching TRBD1. Material for sequencing was peripheral blood. The sequence came from a human donor with active COVID-19. The donor label of this sample is uncertain. This CDR3 reads CASSRDRDYTGELFF. The CDR3 nucleotides read TGTGCCAGCTCCCGGGACAGAGATTACACCGGGGAGCTGTTTTTT.